This TCR beta chain is from a study of blood T cell repertoires in COVID-19. Study-level background: Some COVID-19 samples were acute and others convalescent; all came from the United States, Italy and Spain. Sample material is recorded as cDNA or gDNA derived from T cells, B-cell-depleted T cells, or PBMCs.

The CDR3 extends over 15 amino acids. This clone occurred a few times. In the original analysis: It was from reference gene primer amplification that nucleated cell counts were estimated. Here immunoSEQ multiplex PCR was the method, and the copy in TCRdb shows in-frame clones only, minus some. V and J calls and clone size are given by that table; D and trimming were obtained from the DNA. The profile covers over 130,000 clones, with around 87% appearing a single time and around 5.4% taken by the ten largest. This chain connects TRBV21-1 to TRBJ1-2; the D call in the table, TRBD1, was not verified against the DNA. TRBV21-1 is given as a pseudogene. Sequencing was performed on peripheral blood. The TCR originated in a human donor in a cohort sampled during active COVID-19. The CDR3 bases are TGTGCCAGCAGCAACCGAAAGGGACAGGCGGATGGCTACACCTTC. Residues: CASSNRKGQADGYTF.